The source of this TCR beta chain is a study of blood T cell repertoires in COVID-19. Overall study context: COVID-19 samples from acute and convalescent phases originated in the United States, Italy and Spain. Nucleic acid was either cDNA or gDNA, and it came from T cells, B-cell-depleted T cells, or PBMCs.

Seattle patients were enrolled during active infection and followed longitudinally. This table comes from immunoSEQ multiplex PCR, and its TCRdb copy is limited to in-frame clones, with some not included. The sample holds 330,000 or so clones, roughly 86% seen once. Germline values: CDR1 LGHDT, CDR2 YNNKEL (reference sequence). CDR3 length: 16 amino acids. V lost 1 base, J lost 1 base, and 13 bases lay in between. The source material was peripheral blood. The genes are TRBV3-1 (or the pseudogene TRBV3-2) and TRBJ2-5, with a weak D call TRBD1 (5 bases). The sequence was obtained from a man aged 25 to 45 with COVID-19, enrolled during active disease. This chain's CDR3 is CASSQVLTDRQETQYF. CDR3 nucleotides: TGTGCCAGCAGCCAAGTTTTGACAGACCGCCAAGAGACCCAGTACTTC.